This T cell receptor (beta chain) was sequenced for a study of blood T cell repertoires in COVID-19. As for the study in general: The samples span acute and convalescent COVID-19 from the United States, Italy and Spain.

This table comes from immunoSEQ multiplex PCR, and its TCRdb copy is limited to in-frame clones, with some not included. The sample lists around 260,000 clones, roughly 85% seen once, with 8% to 10% in the top ten. The sequenced material came from peripheral blood. The clonotype comes from a woman aged 45-65 years who had recovered from COVID-19.

The CDR3 nucleotides are TGTGCCAGCAGTCCTATGGGGGGGGGCCCTCTTCAATACGAGCAGTACTTC. Translation gives CASSPMGGGPLQYEQYF. The chain couples TRBV11-3 to TRBJ2-7; D perhaps matches TRBD2 (7 bases). Trimming stripped 6 bases from V and 4 bases from J, with 25 bases between. Germline CDR1 reads SGHNT; CDR2 reads YENEEA. The CDR3 consists of 17 residues. Combining the CDR3 with reference TRBV11-3 and TRBJ2-7 gives the whole variable domain EAGVVQSPRYKIIEKKQPVAFWCNPISGHNTLYWYLQNLGQGPELLIRYENEEAVDDSQLPKDRFSAERLKGVDSTLKIQPAELGDSAVYLCASSPMGGGPLQYEQYFGPGTRLTVT.